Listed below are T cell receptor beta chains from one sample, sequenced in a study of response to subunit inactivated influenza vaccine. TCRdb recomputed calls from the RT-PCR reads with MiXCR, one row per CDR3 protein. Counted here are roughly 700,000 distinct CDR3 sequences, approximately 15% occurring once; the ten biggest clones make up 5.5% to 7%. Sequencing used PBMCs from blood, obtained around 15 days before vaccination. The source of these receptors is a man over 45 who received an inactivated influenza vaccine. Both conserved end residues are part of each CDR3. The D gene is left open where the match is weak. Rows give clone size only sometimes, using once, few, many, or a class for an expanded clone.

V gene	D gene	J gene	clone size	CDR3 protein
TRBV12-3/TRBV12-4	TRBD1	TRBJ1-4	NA	CASSLVSGTANEKLFF
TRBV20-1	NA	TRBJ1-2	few	CSARDRKQDSPHYGYTF
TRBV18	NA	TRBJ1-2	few	CASSPGPESYTF
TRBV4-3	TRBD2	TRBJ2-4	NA	CASSQEPAGNQINIQYF
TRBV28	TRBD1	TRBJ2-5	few	CASSLGRGTGEETQYF
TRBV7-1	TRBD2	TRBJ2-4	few	CASSPTRGLAGGPRSPKNIQYF
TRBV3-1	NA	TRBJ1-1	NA	CASLGQPNTEAFF
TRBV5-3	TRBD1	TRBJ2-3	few	CAGNPLSRTGAGTDTQYF
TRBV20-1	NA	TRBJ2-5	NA	CSARYVYPRETQYF
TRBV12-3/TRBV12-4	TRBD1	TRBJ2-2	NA	CASSSGQENTGELFF
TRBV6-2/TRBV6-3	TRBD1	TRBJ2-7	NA	CASSYGTLRGRSSYEQYF